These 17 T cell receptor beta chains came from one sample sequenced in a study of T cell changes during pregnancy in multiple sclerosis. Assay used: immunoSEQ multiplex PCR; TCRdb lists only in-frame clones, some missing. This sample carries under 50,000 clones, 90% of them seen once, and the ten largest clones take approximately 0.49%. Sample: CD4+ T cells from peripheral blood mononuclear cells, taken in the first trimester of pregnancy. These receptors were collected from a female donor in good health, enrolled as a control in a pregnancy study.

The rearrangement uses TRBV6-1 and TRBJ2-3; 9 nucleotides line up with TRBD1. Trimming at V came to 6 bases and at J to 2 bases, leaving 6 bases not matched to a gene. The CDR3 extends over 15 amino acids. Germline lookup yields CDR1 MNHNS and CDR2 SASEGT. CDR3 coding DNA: TGTGCCAGCAGGGGACAGGGATCTAACACAGATACGCAGTATTTT. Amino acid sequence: CASRGQGSNTDTQYF.

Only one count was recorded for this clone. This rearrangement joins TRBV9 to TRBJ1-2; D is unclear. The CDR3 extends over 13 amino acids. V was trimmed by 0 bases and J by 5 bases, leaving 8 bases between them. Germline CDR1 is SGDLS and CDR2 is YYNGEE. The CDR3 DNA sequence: TGTGCCAGCAGCGTAGAATCCCGGTATGGCTACACCTTC. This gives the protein CASSVESRYGYTF.

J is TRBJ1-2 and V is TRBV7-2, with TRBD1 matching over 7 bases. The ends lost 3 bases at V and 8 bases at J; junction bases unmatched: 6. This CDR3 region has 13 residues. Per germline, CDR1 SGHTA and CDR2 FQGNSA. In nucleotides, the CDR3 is TGTGCCAGCAGCTTGGAAGGGGGCCGGGGCTACACCTTC. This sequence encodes CASSLEGGRGYTF.

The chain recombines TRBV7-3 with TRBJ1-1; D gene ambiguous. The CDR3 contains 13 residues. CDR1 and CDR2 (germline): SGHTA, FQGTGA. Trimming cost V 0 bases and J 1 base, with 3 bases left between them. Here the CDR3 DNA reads TGTGCCAGCAGCTTAACGAGGAACACTGAAGCTTTCTTT. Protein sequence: CASSLTRNTEAFF.

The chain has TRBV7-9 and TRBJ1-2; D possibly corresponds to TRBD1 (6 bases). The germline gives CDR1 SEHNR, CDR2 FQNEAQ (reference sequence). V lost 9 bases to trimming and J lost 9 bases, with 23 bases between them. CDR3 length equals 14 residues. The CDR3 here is CASGEGGGFTSYTF. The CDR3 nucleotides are TGTGCCAGTGGTGAGGGGGGGGGCTTTACCAGCTACACCTTC.

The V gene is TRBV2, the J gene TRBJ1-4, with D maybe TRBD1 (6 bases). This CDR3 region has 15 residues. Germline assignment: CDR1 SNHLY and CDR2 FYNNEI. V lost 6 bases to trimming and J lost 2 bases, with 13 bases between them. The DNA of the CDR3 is TGTGCCAGCAGCCTCAGACAGGCGACTAATGAAAAACTGTTTTTT. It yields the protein CASSLRQATNEKLFF.

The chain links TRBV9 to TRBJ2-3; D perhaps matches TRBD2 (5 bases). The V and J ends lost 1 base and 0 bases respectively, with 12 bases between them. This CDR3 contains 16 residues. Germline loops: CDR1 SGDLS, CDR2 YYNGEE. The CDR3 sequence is CASSVSPRASTDTQYF. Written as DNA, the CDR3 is TGTGCCAGCAGCGTAAGCCCGCGGGCTAGCACAGATACGCAGTATTTT.

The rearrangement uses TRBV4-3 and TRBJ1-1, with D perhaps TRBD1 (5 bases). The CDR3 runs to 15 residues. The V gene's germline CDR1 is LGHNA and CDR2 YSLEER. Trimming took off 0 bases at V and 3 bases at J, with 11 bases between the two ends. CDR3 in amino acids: CASSQDPGGDTEAFF. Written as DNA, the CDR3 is TGCGCCAGCAGCCAAGACCCGGGGGGGGACACTGAAGCTTTCTTT.

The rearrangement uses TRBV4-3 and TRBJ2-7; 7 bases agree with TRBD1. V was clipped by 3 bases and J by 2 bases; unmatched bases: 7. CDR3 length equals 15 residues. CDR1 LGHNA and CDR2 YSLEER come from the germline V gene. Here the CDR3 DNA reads TGCGCCAGCAGCCAGCACACAGGGGCACCCTACGAGCAGTACTTC. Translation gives CASSQHTGAPYEQYF.

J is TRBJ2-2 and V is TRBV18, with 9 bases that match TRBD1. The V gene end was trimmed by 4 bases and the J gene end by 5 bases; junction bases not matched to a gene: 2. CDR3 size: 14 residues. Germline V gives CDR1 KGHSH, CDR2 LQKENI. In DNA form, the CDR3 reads TGTGCCAGCTCACGGACAGGGGATACCGGGGAGCTGTTTTTT. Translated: CASSRTGDTGELFF.

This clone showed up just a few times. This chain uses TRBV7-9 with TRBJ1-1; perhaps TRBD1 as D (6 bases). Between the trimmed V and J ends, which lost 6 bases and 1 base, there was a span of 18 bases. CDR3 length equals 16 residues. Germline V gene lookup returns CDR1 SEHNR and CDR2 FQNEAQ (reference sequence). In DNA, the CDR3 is TGTGCCAGCAGGAGAAGGTCCAGGGGCGCGAACACTGAAGCTTTCTTT. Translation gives CASRRRSRGANTEAFF.

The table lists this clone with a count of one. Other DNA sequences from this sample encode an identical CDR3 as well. This CDR3 reads CASSTQGGPYEQYF. The CDR3 nucleotides read TGTGCCAGCAGTACACAGGGCGGACCCTACGAGCAGTACTTC. The chain has TRBV6-1 and TRBJ2-7, with a tentative D call TRBD1 (6 bases). Germline CDR1 MNHNS, CDR2 SASEGT. V gave up 5 bases and J gave up 2 bases, with 13 bases separating them. This CDR3 spans 14 amino acids.

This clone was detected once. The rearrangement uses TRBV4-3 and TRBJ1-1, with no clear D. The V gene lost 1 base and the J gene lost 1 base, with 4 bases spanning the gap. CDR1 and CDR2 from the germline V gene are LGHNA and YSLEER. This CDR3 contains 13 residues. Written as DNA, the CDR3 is TGCGCCAGCAGCCAAGGACAGAACACTGAAGCTTTCTTT. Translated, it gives CASSQGQNTEAFF.

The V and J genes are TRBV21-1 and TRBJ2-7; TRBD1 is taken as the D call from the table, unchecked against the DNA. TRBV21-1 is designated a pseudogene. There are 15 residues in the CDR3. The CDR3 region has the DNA TGTGCCAGCAGCAAAGTTGGGGCAGGTCCCTACGAGCAGTACTTC. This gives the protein CASSKVGAGPYEQYF.

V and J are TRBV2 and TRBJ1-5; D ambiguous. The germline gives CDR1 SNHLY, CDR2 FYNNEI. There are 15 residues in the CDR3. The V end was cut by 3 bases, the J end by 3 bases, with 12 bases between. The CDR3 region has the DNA TGTGCCAGCAGTGAGGATCACTATATCAATCAGCCCCAGCATTTT. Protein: CASSEDHYINQPQHF. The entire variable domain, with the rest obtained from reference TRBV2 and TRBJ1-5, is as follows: EPEVTQTPSHQVTQMGQEVILRCVPISNHLYFYWYRQILGQKVEFLVSFYNNEISEKSEIFDDQFSVERPDGSNFTLKIRSTKLEDSAMYFCASSEDHYINQPQHFGDGTRLSIL.

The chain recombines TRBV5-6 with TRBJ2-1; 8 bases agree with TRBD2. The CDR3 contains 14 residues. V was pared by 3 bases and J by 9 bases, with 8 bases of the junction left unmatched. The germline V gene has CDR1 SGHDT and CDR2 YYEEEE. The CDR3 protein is CASSWALAGSEQFF. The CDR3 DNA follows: TGTGCCAGCAGCTGGGCTCTAGCGGGTTCTGAGCAGTTCTTC.

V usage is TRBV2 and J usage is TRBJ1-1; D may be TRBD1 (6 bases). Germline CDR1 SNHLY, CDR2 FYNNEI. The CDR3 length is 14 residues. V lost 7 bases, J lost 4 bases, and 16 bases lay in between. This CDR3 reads CASNQGHGGTEAFF. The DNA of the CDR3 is TGTGCCAGCAACCAGGGACATGGCGGCACTGAAGCTTTCTTT.